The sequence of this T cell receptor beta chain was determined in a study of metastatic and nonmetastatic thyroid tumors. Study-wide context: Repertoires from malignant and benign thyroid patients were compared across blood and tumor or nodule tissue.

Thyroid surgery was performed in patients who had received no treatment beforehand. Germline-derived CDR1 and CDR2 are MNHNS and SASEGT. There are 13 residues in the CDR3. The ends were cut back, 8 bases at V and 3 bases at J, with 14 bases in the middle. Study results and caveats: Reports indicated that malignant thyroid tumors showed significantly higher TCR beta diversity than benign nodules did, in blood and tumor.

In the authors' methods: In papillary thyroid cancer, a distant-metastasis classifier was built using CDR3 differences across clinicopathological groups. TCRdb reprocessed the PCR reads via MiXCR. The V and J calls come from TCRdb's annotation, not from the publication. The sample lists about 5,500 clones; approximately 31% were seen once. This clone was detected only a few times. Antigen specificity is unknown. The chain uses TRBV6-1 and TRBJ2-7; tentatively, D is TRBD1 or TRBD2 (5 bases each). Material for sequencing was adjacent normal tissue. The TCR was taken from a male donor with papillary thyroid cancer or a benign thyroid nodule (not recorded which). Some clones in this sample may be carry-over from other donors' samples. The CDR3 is CASGPGTGYEQYF. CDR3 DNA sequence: TGTGCCAGCGGTCCCGGGACGGGCTACGAGCAGTACTTC.